The sequence of this T cell receptor beta chain was determined in a study of HIV-infected children after antiretroviral therapy interruption. Study context: Interruption-arm sampling covered weeks 0, 12, interruption end (24 or 48), and about 3 years post-study.

Treatment: PENTA 11 planned treatment interruption arm or continuous ART arm. CDR1 SEHNR and CDR2 FQNEAQ come from the germline V gene (reference sequence). The CDR3 contains 13 residues. Trimming removed 5 bases from V and 7 bases from J; junction bases left unmatched: 6. The TCR library was built from RNA with a 3' RACE protocol and unique molecular identifiers. TCRdb independently ran MiXCR on the 3' RACE reads; one entry per CDR3 protein. The table has about 14,000 distinct CDR3 sequences, under 4% seen once. The sample holds many counts of this clonotype. The TCR comes from a pool of human donors with HIV. Here the sequenced sample was CD45RO+ CD8+ T cells from PBMCs, pooled from several time points, taken from a donor given antiretroviral therapy, either interrupted or continuous. Subset meaning: memory CD8+ CD45RO+ CD45RA- T cells. V usage is TRBV7-9 and J usage is TRBJ1-1; TRBD1 matches at 8 bases. The DNA for the CDR3 is TGTGCCAGCAGCGATAGACAGGGGAATGAAGCTTTCTTT. Amino acids: CASSDRQGNEAFF. The whole variable domain, filled in from reference TRBV7-9 and TRBJ1-1, reads DTGVSQNPRHKITKRGQNVTFRCDPISEHNRLYWYRQTLGQGPEFLTYFQNEAQLEKSRLLSDRFSAERPKGSFSTLEIQRTEQGDSAMYLCASSDRQGNEAFFGQGTRLTVV.